This TCR beta chain was identified in a study of long-term antiretroviral therapy in people with HIV. Germline V gene sequence: CDR1 SGDLS, CDR2 YYNGEE. The CDR3 totals 15 residues. The germline V and J ends were trimmed by 3 bases and 5 bases, with 15 bases remaining between them. The immunoSEQ assay was v3.0, run at survey level. The method was immunoSEQ multiplex PCR; TCRdb's version includes in-frame clones alone and lacks a portion of them. The sample holds tens of thousands of clones, around 85% seen once. The TCR comes from a man aged 35-49 years with HIV. The sequencing here drew on unsorted PBMCs, taken 3 years after starting antiretroviral therapy. V and J are TRBV9 and TRBJ1-5; weak D call: TRBD1 (5 bases). The CDR3 loop reads CASSAGGNRHQPQHF. CDR3 DNA: TGTGCCAGCAGCGCTGGGGGTAATCGGCATCAGCCCCAGCATTTT.